The 4 T cell receptor beta chains reported below all come from one sample, sequenced in a study of shared clonotypes between healthy human individuals. This table comes from immunoSEQ multiplex PCR, and its TCRdb copy is limited to in-frame clones, with some not included. The sample comprises roughly 1 million clones, about 84% of which are singletons, and approximately 0.52% rests with the top ten. Source material: memory CD4+ T cells from PBMCs. Subset specified: CD45RA-negative fraction. These receptors all come from a young man in good health. Some clones in this sample may be carry-over from other donors' samples.

The table lists this clone with a count of one. This chain connects TRBV7-8 to TRBJ2-7, with TRBD1 as a possible D gene (6 bases). Trimming took 1 base from V and 3 from J, leaving 13 bases between them. Germline V gene lookup returns CDR1 SGHVS and CDR2 FQNEAQ. This CDR3 spans 15 amino acids. The CDR3 spells CASSLGVGAFYEQYF. CDR3 nucleotide sequence: TGTGCCAGCAGCTTAGGGGTGGGGGCCTTCTACGAGCAGTACTTC.

The J gene is TRBJ1-1, the V gene TRBV7-2; D gene unclear. Looked up from germline, CDR1 is SGHTA and CDR2 is FQGNSA. The CDR3 runs to 14 residues. The germline V and J ends were trimmed by 4 bases and 4 bases, with 13 bases remaining between them. The CDR3 region has the DNA TGTGCCAGCAGCTCCTCGACGGGGAGCACTGAAGCTTTCTTT. Translated: CASSSSTGSTEAFF.

This rearrangement joins TRBV6-5 to TRBJ1-1; unclear D gene. This CDR3 is built from 11 residues. Germline V gives CDR1 MNHEY, CDR2 SVGAGI. Trimming removed 5 bases from V and 3 bases from J, with 4 bases in between. The DNA of the CDR3 is TGTGCCAGCAGTGGATACACTGAAGCTTTCTTT. As protein: CASSGYTEAFF.

This chain joins TRBV28 and TRBJ1-5; a possible D gene is TRBD1 (5 bases). Trimming removed 2 bases from V and 2 bases from J, with 10 bases in between. CDR1 and CDR2 (germline): MDHEN, SYDVKM. The CDR3 length is 15 residues. CDR3: CASSLQEGRNQPQHF. Here the CDR3 DNA reads TGTGCCAGCAGTTTACAGGAGGGGCGCAATCAGCCCCAGCATTTT.